Listed below are T cell receptor beta chains from one sample, sequenced in a study of cytomegalovirus exposure and HLA in healthy donors. Assay used: immunoSEQ multiplex PCR; TCRdb lists only in-frame clones, some missing. Counted here are 200,000 or so clones, 84% occurring once; the ten biggest clones make up approximately 0.26%. The sequencing input was PBMCs. The receptors were sampled from a boy younger than 18 in good health and CMV-seronegative. The CDR3 runs from the conserved cysteine through the conserved F or W. Each record gives: V gene, J gene, D gene, clone size, CDR3 protein, CDR3 DNA. D genes are given only for firm matches. Not every row has a clone size; where given, it reads once, few, many or a size class.

TRBV7-2	TRBJ2-7	.	.	CASSLDRPEQYF	TGTGCCAGCAGCTTAGACAGGCCCGAGCAGTACTTC
TRBV27	TRBJ1-2	TRBD1	.	CASSSGGPHSGYTF	TGTGCCAGCAGTTCAGGGGGGCCCCACAGTGGCTACACCTTC
TRBV5-4	TRBJ1-3	TRBD1	.	CASSPGQGRSGNTIYF	TGTGCCAGCAGCCCAGGACAGGGACGTTCTGGAAACACCATATATTTT
TRBV29-1	TRBJ2-1	.	.	CSVDNTYNEQFF	TGCAGCGTGGACAATACCTACAATGAGCAGTTCTTC
TRBV7-8	TRBJ2-3	.	.	CASSSRGTDTQYF	TGTGCCAGCAGCTCCCGGGGTACAGATACGCAGTATTTT
TRBV27	TRBJ2-3	TRBD2	.	CASSLGTSRTDTQYF	TGTGCCAGCAGTCTCGGGACTAGCCGCACAGATACGCAGTATTTT
TRBV2	TRBJ2-2	.	.	CASKGGVTGELFF	TGTGCCAGCAAGGGGGGGGTGACCGGGGAGCTGTTTTTT
TRBV29-1	TRBJ1-1	.	.	CSVGWTAVNTEAFF	TGCAGCGTTGGTTGGACAGCGGTGAATACTGAAGCTTTCTTT
TRBV7-3	TRBJ2-1	.	.	CASSLTAAVEQFF	TGTGCCAGCAGCTTAACGGCGGCCGTGGAGCAGTTCTTC
TRBV6-6	TRBJ2-2	.	few	CASSSDSYTGELFF	TGTGCCAGCAGTTCGGACAGTTACACCGGGGAGCTGTTTTTT
TRBV7-2	TRBJ2-7	.	.	CASSGPYEQYF	TGTGCCAGCAGCGGGCCCTACGAGCAGTACTTC
TRBV5-4	TRBJ1-3	.	.	CASSLGGSGNTIYF	TGTGCCAGCAGCTTGGGAGGGTCTGGAAACACCATATATTTT
TRBV5-1	TRBJ2-3	.	once	CASSQTITDTQYF	TGCGCCAGCAGCCAAACAATCACAGATACGCAGTATTTT
TRBV2	TRBJ2-1	.	.	CASTIYNEQFF	TGTGCCAGCACTATTTACAATGAGCAGTTCTTC
TRBV5-1	TRBJ1-1	TRBD1	.	CASSFGTGRAFF	TGCGCCAGCAGCTTTGGGACAGGGAGAGCTTTCTTT
TRBV6-1	TRBJ2-7	.	once	CASERFEQYF	TGTGCCAGCGAGAGGTTCGAGCAGTACTTC
TRBV28	TRBJ1-5	.	.	CASSLTMDSHSPQHF	TGTGCCAGCAGTTTAACGATGGACAGCCATTCCCCCCAGCATTTT
TRBV2	TRBJ1-2	.	.	CASRNDRHYGYTF	TGTGCCAGCAGGAATGACAGACACTATGGCTACACCTTC
TRBV27	TRBJ1-4	TRBD1	.	CASSSGQYHEKLFF	TGTGCCAGCAGTTCGGGACAGTATCATGAAAAACTGTTTTTT
TRBV5-1	TRBJ2-3	TRBD2	.	CASSLDASGSTDTQYF	TGCGCCAGCAGCTTGGATGCTAGCGGGAGCACAGATACGCAGTATTTT
TRBV12-5	TRBJ2-1	.	.	CASCPLLYNEQFF	TGTGCTAGTTGCCCCCTATTATACAATGAGCAGTTCTTC
TRBV27	TRBJ1-5	.	.	CASSLSPNQPQHF	TGTGCCAGCAGTTTATCCCCTAATCAGCCCCAGCATTTT
TRBV5-4	TRBJ1-6	.	.	CASSFLGARNSPLHF	TGTGCCAGCAGCTTTCTGGGGGCAAGGAATTCACCCCTCCACTTT
TRBV9	TRBJ1-6	TRBD1	.	CASSFTGESSYNSPLHF	TGTGCCAGCAGCTTCACAGGGGAGAGCTCCTATAATTCACCCCTCCACTTT
TRBV19	TRBJ2-7	.	.	CASSIRGSSYEQYF	TGTGCCAGTAGTATTCGAGGGAGCTCCTACGAGCAGTACTTC
TRBV29-1	TRBJ1-1	TRBD1	.	CSVVSRLLGTGETFGAFF	TGCAGCGTTGTGAGTAGGTTGTTGGGGACAGGGGAAACGTTCGGAGCTTTCTTT
TRBV20-1	TRBJ1-1	.	.	CSARDWPEAFF	TGCAGTGCTAGAGATTGGCCTGAAGCTTTCTTT
TRBV9	TRBJ1-2	.	.	CASSRDIGGYTF	TGTGCCAGCAGTCGGGACATAGGGGGCTACACCTTC
TRBV6-6	TRBJ2-7	.	.	CASSYSGSLALEQYF	TGTGCCAGCAGTTACTCTGGGTCGTTAGCGTTGGAGCAGTACTTC
TRBV6-5	TRBJ1-6	.	.	CASRSTENSPLHF	TGTGCCAGCAGAAGTACAGAAAATTCACCCCTCCACTTT
TRBV6-1	TRBJ1-5	.	.	CASSDQGGYQPQHF	TGTGCCAGCAGTGACCAGGGAGGGTATCAGCCCCAGCATTTT
TRBV19	TRBJ2-3	TRBD1	.	CASSRGIGTDTQYF	TGTGCCAGTAGCAGGGGGATCGGAACAGATACGCAGTATTTT
TRBV29-1	TRBJ1-2	.	.	CSVRGNGNYGYTF	TGCAGCGTTCGGGGTAATGGTAACTATGGCTACACCTTC
TRBV7-2	TRBJ1-4	.	.	CASTTSTGLNEKLFF	TGTGCCAGCACCACCTCGACAGGCCTTAATGAAAAACTGTTTTTT
TRBV7-9	TRBJ1-5	TRBD1	.	CASSGGTGINQPQHF	TGTGCCAGCAGCGGCGGGACAGGGATCAATCAGCCCCAGCATTTT